This TCR beta chain was recovered during a study of OX40 agonist ivuxolimab in advanced cancers. Produced via immunoSEQ multiplex PCR; TCRdb's table is partial and in-frame only. This sample has 60,000 to 65,000 clones; roughly nine tenths occur once, and the top ten carry about 0.59%. Trimming removed 0 bases from V and 4 bases from J; junction bases left unmatched: 3. Germline lookup yields CDR1 SGHVS and CDR2 FQNEAQ. The CDR3 is 16 amino acids. This specimen was CD4+ or CD8+ T cells sorted from blood, taken in a trial of the OX40 agonist ivuxolimab. V gene TRBV7-8 combines with J gene TRBJ2-1; 10 bases line up with TRBD2. This clonotype was obtained from an adult with an advanced solid tumor such as melanoma, head and neck, liver or kidney cancer. CDR3 amino acids: CASSLARLAGYNEQFF. The CDR3 region has the DNA TGTGCCAGCAGCTTAGCGAGACTAGCGGGTTACAATGAGCAGTTCTTC.